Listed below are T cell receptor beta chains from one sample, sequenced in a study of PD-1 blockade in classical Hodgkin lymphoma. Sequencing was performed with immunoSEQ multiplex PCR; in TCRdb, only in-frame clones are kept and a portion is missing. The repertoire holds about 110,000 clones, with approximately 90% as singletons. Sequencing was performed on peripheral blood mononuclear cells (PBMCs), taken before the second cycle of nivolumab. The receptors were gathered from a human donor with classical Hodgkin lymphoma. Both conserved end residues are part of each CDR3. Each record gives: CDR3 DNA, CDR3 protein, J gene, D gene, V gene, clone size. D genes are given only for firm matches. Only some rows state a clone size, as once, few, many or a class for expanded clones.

CDR3 DNA: TGTGCCAGCAATAATAACAGGGGGGTAGGAACAGATACGCAGTATTTT; CDR3 protein: CASNNNRGVGTDTQYF; J gene: TRBJ2-3; D gene: TRBD1; V gene: TRBV25-1; clone size: .
CDR3 DNA: TGTGCCAGCAGTTATTCACAGGGGTTTGGAAACACCATATATTTT; CDR3 protein: CASSYSQGFGNTIYF; J gene: TRBJ1-3; D gene: TRBD1; V gene: TRBV6-5; clone size: .
CDR3 DNA: TGTGCCAGCAGCGAATCCGGGACAGATAATGAAAAACTGTTTTTT; CDR3 protein: CASSESGTDNEKLFF; J gene: TRBJ1-4; D gene: TRBD1; V gene: TRBV5-8; clone size: .
CDR3 DNA: TGTGCCAGCAGTGACGTCAGGGTGGGCACTGAAGCTTTCTTT; CDR3 protein: CASSDVRVGTEAFF; J gene: TRBJ1-1; D gene: .; V gene: TRBV2; clone size: .
CDR3 DNA: TGTGCCAGCAGCTCTAGGGTAACTAGCGGGAGCTACGAGCAGTACTTC; CDR3 protein: CASSSRVTSGSYEQYF; J gene: TRBJ2-7; D gene: TRBD2; V gene: TRBV9; clone size: .
CDR3 DNA: TGTGCCAGCAGCTTAGGGGCAGGGACGGCGGAGGAGCAGTACTTC; CDR3 protein: CASSLGAGTAEEQYF; J gene: TRBJ2-7; D gene: .; V gene: TRBV7-7; clone size: few
CDR3 DNA: TGTGCCAGCAGCTTGGGCGGGACGAACACCGGGGAGCTGTTTTTT; CDR3 protein: CASSLGGTNTGELFF; J gene: TRBJ2-2; D gene: .; V gene: TRBV5-6; clone size: .
CDR3 DNA: TGTGCCAGCAGCGTAGGGATTGGGGTCAGCTCCTACGAGCAGTACTTC; CDR3 protein: CASSVGIGVSSYEQYF; J gene: TRBJ2-7; D gene: .; V gene: TRBV9; clone size: .
CDR3 DNA: TGTGCCACCAGCAGAGTTAGAGGTACCTACAATGAGCAGTTCTTC; CDR3 protein: CATSRVRGTYNEQFF; J gene: TRBJ2-1; D gene: .; V gene: TRBV15; clone size: .
CDR3 DNA: TGTGCCAGCAGTTTATTCCGGGGACGGAACACTGAAGCTTTCTTT; CDR3 protein: CASSLFRGRNTEAFF; J gene: TRBJ1-1; D gene: .; V gene: TRBV28; clone size: .
CDR3 DNA: TGTGCCAGTAGTATGGCAGGGAACTATGGCTACACCTTC; CDR3 protein: CASSMAGNYGYTF; J gene: TRBJ1-2; D gene: .; V gene: TRBV19; clone size: .
CDR3 DNA: TGTGCCAGTAGTACAGGGGGTCTCGCTTTCAATGAGCAGTTCTTC; CDR3 protein: CASSTGGLAFNEQFF; J gene: TRBJ2-1; D gene: TRBD1; V gene: TRBV19; clone size: .
CDR3 DNA: TGCAGCGGTGGTGGGGACAGGGGCTCCGAGCAGTACTTC; CDR3 protein: CSGGGDRGSEQYF; J gene: TRBJ2-7; D gene: TRBD1; V gene: TRBV29-1; clone size: .
CDR3 DNA: TGTGCCAGTCTTACAGGGCAGAACACTGAAGCTTTCTTT; CDR3 protein: CASLTGQNTEAFF; J gene: TRBJ1-1; D gene: .; V gene: TRBV18; clone size: .
CDR3 DNA: TGTGCCAGCAGTTTATCCGCCCCAGGGGTTGGTGGCTACACCTTC; CDR3 protein: CASSLSAPGVGGYTF; J gene: TRBJ1-2; D gene: .; V gene: TRBV27; clone size: .
CDR3 DNA: TGTGCCAGCAGCTTAATGGGGGATCGAGAGACCCAGTACTTC; CDR3 protein: CASSLMGDRETQYF; J gene: TRBJ2-5; D gene: .; V gene: TRBV7-2; clone size: once
CDR3 DNA: TGTGCCAGCAGCAAAGGGAAGGGGGCAGGGGATGAAAAACTGTTTTTT; CDR3 protein: CASSKGKGAGDEKLFF; J gene: TRBJ1-4; D gene: .; V gene: TRBV21-1; clone size: .
CDR3 DNA: TGTGCCAGCAGTGATTTAGCTCTCTCCTACAATGAGCAGTTCTTC; CDR3 protein: CASSDLALSYNEQFF; J gene: TRBJ2-1; D gene: .; V gene: TRBV2; clone size: once
CDR3 DNA: TGTGCCTGGAGTGGCGGGAGAGGGGATGAAAAACTGTTTTTT; CDR3 protein: CAWSGGRGDEKLFF; J gene: TRBJ1-4; D gene: .; V gene: TRBV30; clone size: .
CDR3 DNA: TGTGCCACCAGCAGAGGGGCAGGCTCCACAGATACGCAGTATTTT; CDR3 protein: CATSRGAGSTDTQYF; J gene: TRBJ2-3; D gene: .; V gene: TRBV15; clone size: .
CDR3 DNA: TGTGCCAGCAGTCGACCAGCGGGAGGGAGGGAGACCCAGTACTTC; CDR3 protein: CASSRPAGGRETQYF; J gene: TRBJ2-5; D gene: TRBD2; V gene: TRBV28; clone size: .
CDR3 DNA: TGTGCCAGCAGCTTAGCAGATTCTGGAAACACCATATATTTT; CDR3 protein: CASSLADSGNTIYF; J gene: TRBJ1-3; D gene: .; V gene: TRBV7-2; clone size: .
CDR3 DNA: TGTGCCAGCTCACCACCGATCTCAGAAAACTATGGCTACACCTTC; CDR3 protein: CASSPPISENYGYTF; J gene: TRBJ1-2; D gene: .; V gene: TRBV18; clone size: once
CDR3 DNA: TGTGCCAGTAGTAGGGGATACGGCAATCAGCCCCAGCATTTT; CDR3 protein: CASSRGYGNQPQHF; J gene: TRBJ1-5; D gene: .; V gene: TRBV19; clone size: .
CDR3 DNA: TGTGCCAGCAGCTCCCTCGGGGACAGGTTGGAAGAGACCCAGTACTTC; CDR3 protein: CASSSLGDRLEETQYF; J gene: TRBJ2-5; D gene: TRBD1; V gene: TRBV7-8; clone size: .
CDR3 DNA: TGTGCCAGCAGCTTACAGGGGCCGATCAAAAACATTCAGTACTTC; CDR3 protein: CASSLQGPIKNIQYF; J gene: TRBJ2-4; D gene: .; V gene: TRBV7-9; clone size: once
CDR3 DNA: TGTGCCAGCAGCTTGGAATCCCACGAGCAGTACTTC; CDR3 protein: CASSLESHEQYF; J gene: TRBJ2-7; D gene: .; V gene: TRBV7-9; clone size: .
CDR3 DNA: TGTGCCAGCAGTCCTCAGGGTAGGGTCAAAAAGACCCAGTACTTC; CDR3 protein: CASSPQGRVKKTQYF; J gene: TRBJ2-5; D gene: .; V gene: TRBV6-5; clone size: .
CDR3 DNA: TGTGCCAGCAGTACTCAGGGGGGGAAGGATGGCTACACCTTC; CDR3 protein: CASSTQGGKDGYTF; J gene: TRBJ1-2; D gene: TRBD1; V gene: TRBV6-4; clone size: .
CDR3 DNA: TGCGCCAGCAGCGGAGGACTAGCAGCCGACGAGCAGTACTTC; CDR3 protein: CASSGGLAADEQYF; J gene: TRBJ2-7; D gene: TRBD2; V gene: TRBV5-1; clone size: .
CDR3 DNA: TGTGCCAGCAGCGCAAAACTCAGGGGGCGTTTGTCCTACGAGCAGTACTTC; CDR3 protein: CASSAKLRGRLSYEQYF; J gene: TRBJ2-7; D gene: TRBD1; V gene: TRBV7-2; clone size: .
CDR3 DNA: TGTGCCTGGAGTGTATCGGGGGGTAGGGGCTACACCTTC; CDR3 protein: CAWSVSGGRGYTF; J gene: TRBJ1-2; D gene: .; V gene: TRBV30; clone size: .
CDR3 DNA: TGTGCCAGCAGCCAAGTTTCTCCGTCAGACGAGACAGGGAGGTTCCACGAGCAGTACTTC; CDR3 protein: CASSQVSPSDETGRFHEQYF; J gene: TRBJ2-7; D gene: .; V gene: TRBV14; clone size: .
CDR3 DNA: TGTGCCTGGGCGGACGGCCGTAACACTGAAGCTTTCTTT; CDR3 protein: CAWADGRNTEAFF; J gene: TRBJ1-1; D gene: .; V gene: TRBV30; clone size: once
CDR3 DNA: TGTGCCAGTAGTATTTTAGGGGAGCACGAGCAGTACTTC; CDR3 protein: CASSILGEHEQYF; J gene: TRBJ2-7; D gene: .; V gene: TRBV19; clone size: .
CDR3 DNA: TGTGCCAGCAGCGTAGGATTGGTACCAGAGGGCCAAGAGACCCAGTACTTC; CDR3 protein: CASSVGLVPEGQETQYF; J gene: TRBJ2-5; D gene: .; V gene: TRBV9; clone size: .
CDR3 DNA: TGTGCCAGCAGCCCCGAGGACAGAGCCAATCAGCCCCAGCATTTT; CDR3 protein: CASSPEDRANQPQHF; J gene: TRBJ1-5; D gene: .; V gene: TRBV7-2; clone size: few
CDR3 DNA: TGTGCCAGCTCACCGAACGGACCATCAGGCACCGGGGAGCTGTTTTTT; CDR3 protein: CASSPNGPSGTGELFF; J gene: TRBJ2-2; D gene: .; V gene: TRBV18; clone size: .
CDR3 DNA: TGTGCCAGCAGTTACTTTTCGGGTAGTGGCTACACCTTC; CDR3 protein: CASSYFSGSGYTF; J gene: TRBJ1-2; D gene: .; V gene: TRBV6-5; clone size: once
CDR3 DNA: TGCGCCAGCAGCTCATCGGCACCCCAAGAGACCCAGTACTTC; CDR3 protein: CASSSSAPQETQYF; J gene: TRBJ2-5; D gene: .; V gene: TRBV5-1; clone size: .
CDR3 DNA: TGTGCCAGCAGCTCTCCCGCAGGGGCCATGAACACTGAAGCTTTCTTT; CDR3 protein: CASSSPAGAMNTEAFF; J gene: TRBJ1-1; D gene: .; V gene: TRBV5-4; clone size: .
CDR3 DNA: TGTGCCACCAGTTGGGTAGGGGGTACCGGGGAGCTGTTTTTT; CDR3 protein: CATSWVGGTGELFF; J gene: TRBJ2-2; D gene: .; V gene: TRBV19; clone size: .
CDR3 DNA: TGTGCCAGCAGTGCTTTAGCGGGAGCGGGGGAAATACTCTACAATGAGCAGTTCTTC; CDR3 protein: CASSALAGAGEILYNEQFF; J gene: TRBJ2-1; D gene: TRBD2; V gene: TRBV2; clone size: .
CDR3 DNA: TGTGCCTGGAGTGTAACAGGGGACACTGAAGCTTTCTTT; CDR3 protein: CAWSVTGDTEAFF; J gene: TRBJ1-1; D gene: TRBD1; V gene: TRBV30; clone size: medium-sized
CDR3 DNA: TGTGCCAGCAGTTTTCGTCATGAGCAGTTCTTC; CDR3 protein: CASSFRHEQFF; J gene: TRBJ2-1; D gene: .; V gene: TRBV27; clone size: .
CDR3 DNA: TGTGCCACCAGCAGACCCGCGGGGAACCCACCTCAGCCCCAGCATTTT; CDR3 protein: CATSRPAGNPPQPQHF; J gene: TRBJ1-5; D gene: .; V gene: TRBV15; clone size: .
CDR3 DNA: TGTGCCACCAGCAGAGATAGAACGACACGGAACGAGCAGTACTTC; CDR3 protein: CATSRDRTTRNEQYF; J gene: TRBJ2-7; D gene: .; V gene: TRBV15; clone size: .
CDR3 DNA: TGTGCCAGCAATACCGGGACAGGCCCCCAGCGCCATGGCTACACCTTC; CDR3 protein: CASNTGTGPQRHGYTF; J gene: TRBJ1-2; D gene: TRBD1; V gene: TRBV28; clone size: .
CDR3 DNA: TGTGCCAGCAGCAAGAGACTAGCGGGAGTCCAGGAGCAGTTCTTC; CDR3 protein: CASSKRLAGVQEQFF; J gene: TRBJ2-1; D gene: TRBD2; V gene: TRBV5-4; clone size: .
CDR3 DNA: TGTGCCATCAGGGACAGGGGGGTCATCTACGAGCAGTACTTC; CDR3 protein: CAIRDRGVIYEQYF; J gene: TRBJ2-7; D gene: TRBD1; V gene: TRBV10-3; clone size: .
CDR3 DNA: TGTGCCAGCAGCCCCACTAGCTCAGATACGCAGTATTTT; CDR3 protein: CASSPTSSDTQYF; J gene: TRBJ2-3; D gene: .; V gene: TRBV5-4; clone size: .
CDR3 DNA: TGTGCCACCAGCAGAAGGGACAGGATCTCCTACGAGCAGTACTTC; CDR3 protein: CATSRRDRISYEQYF; J gene: TRBJ2-7; D gene: TRBD1; V gene: TRBV15; clone size: .
CDR3 DNA: TGTGCCAGTAAAATGACAGCGCCTATAGGTTATGGCTACACCTTC; CDR3 protein: CASKMTAPIGYGYTF; J gene: TRBJ1-2; D gene: .; V gene: TRBV19; clone size: .
CDR3 DNA: TGTGCCAGCAGCTTAGATCGACTCGGTCTCAACGAGCAGTACTTC; CDR3 protein: CASSLDRLGLNEQYF; J gene: TRBJ2-7; D gene: .; V gene: TRBV7-2; clone size: once
CDR3 DNA: TGTGCTAGCTATCGGGAGGATGTTGATGAGCAGTTCTTC; CDR3 protein: CASYREDVDEQFF; J gene: TRBJ2-1; D gene: TRBD2; V gene: TRBV12-5; clone size: .